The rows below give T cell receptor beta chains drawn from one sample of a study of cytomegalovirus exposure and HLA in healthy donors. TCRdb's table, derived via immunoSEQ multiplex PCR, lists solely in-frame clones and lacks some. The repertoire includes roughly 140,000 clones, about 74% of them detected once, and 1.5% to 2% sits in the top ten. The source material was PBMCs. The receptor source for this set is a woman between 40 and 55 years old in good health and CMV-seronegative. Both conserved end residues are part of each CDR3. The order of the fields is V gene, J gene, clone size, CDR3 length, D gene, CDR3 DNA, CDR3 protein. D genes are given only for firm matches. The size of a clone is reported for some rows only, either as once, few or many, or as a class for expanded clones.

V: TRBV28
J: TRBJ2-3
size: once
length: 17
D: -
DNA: TGTGCCAGCAGTTTCCATAAGTGGGGGCGAGAGAGCGATACGCAGTATTTT
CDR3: CASSFHKWGRESDTQYF

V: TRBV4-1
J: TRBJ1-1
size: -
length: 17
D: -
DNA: TGCGCCAGCAGCCAAGGCCAGAGGGTTGCCCGGAACACTGAAGCTTTCTTT
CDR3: CASSQGQRVARNTEAFF

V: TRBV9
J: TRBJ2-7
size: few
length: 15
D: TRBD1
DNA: TGTGCCAGCAGCGCCACCGGGACAGGGGTGGGCGAGCAGTACTTC
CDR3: CASSATGTGVGEQYF

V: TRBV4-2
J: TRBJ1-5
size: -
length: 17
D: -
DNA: TGTGCCAGCAGCCAAGTGTTTACACAGGGAGTCAATCAGCCCCAGCATTTT
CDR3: CASSQVFTQGVNQPQHF

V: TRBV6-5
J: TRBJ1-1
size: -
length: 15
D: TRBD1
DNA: TGTGCCAGCAGTTACTCGAGAACAGGGGAGACTGAAGCTTTCTTT
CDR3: CASSYSRTGETEAFF

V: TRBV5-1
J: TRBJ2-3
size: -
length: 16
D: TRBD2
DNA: TGCGCCAGCAGCCTCGGGACTAGCGCCGACACAGATACGCAGTATTTT
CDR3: CASSLGTSADTDTQYF

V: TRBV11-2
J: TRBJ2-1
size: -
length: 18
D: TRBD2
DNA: TGTGCCAGCAGCTTAGATATTTCCGCTAGCGGGGGAGGAAGGGAGCAGTTCTTC
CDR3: CASSLDISASGGGREQFF

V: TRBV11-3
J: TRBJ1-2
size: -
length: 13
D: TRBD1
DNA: TGTGCCAGCAGCTTCACAGGGGGGTATGGCTACACCTTC
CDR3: CASSFTGGYGYTF

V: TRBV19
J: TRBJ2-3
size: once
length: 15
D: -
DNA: TGTGCCAGTAGCCACAATCAGGGGCGGGCAGATACGCAGTATTTT
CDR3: CASSHNQGRADTQYF

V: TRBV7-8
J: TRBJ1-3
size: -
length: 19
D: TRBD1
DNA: TGTGCCAGCAGCTTAGGGCGATGGACAGGGGGTCGGTTTGGAAACACCATATATTTT
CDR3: CASSLGRWTGGRFGNTIYF

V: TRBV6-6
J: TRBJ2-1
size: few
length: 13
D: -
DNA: TGTGCCAGCAGTTCCCCCGGGAACAATGAGCAGTTCTTC
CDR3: CASSSPGNNEQFF

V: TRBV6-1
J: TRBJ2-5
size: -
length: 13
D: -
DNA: TGTGCCAGCAGTCGGACAGTCCAAGAGACCCAGTACTTC
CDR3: CASSRTVQETQYF

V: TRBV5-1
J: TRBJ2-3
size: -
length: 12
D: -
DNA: TGCGCCAGCAGCTCCCGGGTGGATACGCAGTATTTT
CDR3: CASSSRVDTQYF

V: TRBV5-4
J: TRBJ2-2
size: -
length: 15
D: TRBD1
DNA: TGTGCCAGCAGCCGACAGGGGGCTAACACCGGGGAGCTGTTTTTT
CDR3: CASSRQGANTGELFF

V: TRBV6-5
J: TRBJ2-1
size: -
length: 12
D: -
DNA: TGTGCCAGCAGCCCGGGGTACAATGAGCAGTTCTTC
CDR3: CASSPGYNEQFF

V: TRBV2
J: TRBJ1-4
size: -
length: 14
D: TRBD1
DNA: TGTGCCAGCAAATTCAGGGGGGCGGAGGAAAAACTGTTTTTT
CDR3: CASKFRGAEEKLFF

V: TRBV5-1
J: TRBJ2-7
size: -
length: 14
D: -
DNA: TGCGCCAGCAGCTTGGGGGGGGATTCCTACGAGCAGTACTTC
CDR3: CASSLGGDSYEQYF

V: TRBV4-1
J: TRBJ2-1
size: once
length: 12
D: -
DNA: TGCGCCAGCAGTTCTATTAACAATGAGCAGTTCTTC
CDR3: CASSSINNEQFF

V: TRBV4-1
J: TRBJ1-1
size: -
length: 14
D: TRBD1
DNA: TGCGCCAGCAGCCACCTACAGGGGGCAGGAGAAGCTTTCTTT
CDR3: CASSHLQGAGEAFF

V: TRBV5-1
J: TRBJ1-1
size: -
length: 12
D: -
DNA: TGCGCCAGCAGCCCGGGACTGGGTGAAGCTTTCTTT
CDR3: CASSPGLGEAFF

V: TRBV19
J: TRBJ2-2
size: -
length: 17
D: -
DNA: TGTGCCAGCAGCGGTCCCGGGGAGCGGAGGAACACCGGGGAGCTGTTTTTT
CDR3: CASSGPGERRNTGELFF

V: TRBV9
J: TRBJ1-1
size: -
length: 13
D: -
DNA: TGTGCCAGCAGCTTCAGTCGAGGGACTGAAGCTTTCTTT
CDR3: CASSFSRGTEAFF

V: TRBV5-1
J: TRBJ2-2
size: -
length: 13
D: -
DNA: TGCGCCAGCAGCCTTACCCCCAACAGGGAGCTGTTTTTT
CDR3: CASSLTPNRELFF

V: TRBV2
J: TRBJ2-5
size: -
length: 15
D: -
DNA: TGTGCCAGCGTGAATAGCGGAAAGAGGTGGGAGACCCAGTACTTC
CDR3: CASVNSGKRWETQYF

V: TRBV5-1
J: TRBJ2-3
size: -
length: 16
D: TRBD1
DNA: TGCGCCAGCAGCCCGGACAGGGGAGGGAGCACAGATACGCAGTATTTT
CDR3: CASSPDRGGSTDTQYF

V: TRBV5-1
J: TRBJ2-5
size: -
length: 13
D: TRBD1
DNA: TGCGCCAGCACCACAACAGGGGTGGAGACCCAGTACTTC
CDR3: CASTTTGVETQYF

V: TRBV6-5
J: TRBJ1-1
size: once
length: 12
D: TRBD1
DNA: TGTGCCAGCAGCCGACAGGGAACTGAAGCTTTCTTT
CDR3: CASSRQGTEAFF

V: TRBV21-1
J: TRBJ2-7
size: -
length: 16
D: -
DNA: TGTGCCAGCAGCAAAGCTTGGAAGGGGGCGGTTTACGAGCAGTACTTC
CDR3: CASSKAWKGAVYEQYF

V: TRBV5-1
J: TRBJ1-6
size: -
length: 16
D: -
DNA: TGCGCCAGCAGCCCCGGACAGAGCTCCTATAATTCACCCCTCCACTTT
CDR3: CASSPGQSSYNSPLHF

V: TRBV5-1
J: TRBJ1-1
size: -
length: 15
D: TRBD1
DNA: TGCGCCAGCAGCTCCTCAGACAGGGTGTACACTGAAGCTTTCTTT
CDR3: CASSSSDRVYTEAFF

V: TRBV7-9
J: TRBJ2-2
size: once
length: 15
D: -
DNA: TGTGCCAGCACCTCAAAGGGGGTGTACACCGGGGAGCTGTTTTTT
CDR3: CASTSKGVYTGELFF

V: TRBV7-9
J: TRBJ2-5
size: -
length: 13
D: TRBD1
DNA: TGTGCCAGCAGCGGCACAGGGGAAAAGACCCAGTACTTC
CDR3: CASSGTGEKTQYF

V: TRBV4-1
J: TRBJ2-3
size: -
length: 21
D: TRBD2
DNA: TGCGCCAGCAGCCAAGGAGGCTATCGGGGCGGGAGCTCAGATAGCACAGATACGCAGTATTTT
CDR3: CASSQGGYRGGSSDSTDTQYF

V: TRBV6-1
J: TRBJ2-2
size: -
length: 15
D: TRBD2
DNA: TGTGCCAGCCTTACTAGCGGGGGGGCCACCGGGGAGCTGTTTTTT
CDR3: CASLTSGGATGELFF

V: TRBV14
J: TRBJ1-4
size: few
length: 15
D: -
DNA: TGTGCCAGCAGCCAAGTCGGGACAACTAATGAAAAACTGTTTTTT
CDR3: CASSQVGTTNEKLFF

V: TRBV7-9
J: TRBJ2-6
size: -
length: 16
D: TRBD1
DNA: TGTGCCAGCAGCCTAGGACAGGGAACCGGGGCCAACGTCCTGACTTTC
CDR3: CASSLGQGTGANVLTF

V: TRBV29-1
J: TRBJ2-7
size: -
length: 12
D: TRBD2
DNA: TGCAGCGTTGAAGTTGGGGGGGACGAGCAGTACTTC
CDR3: CSVEVGGDEQYF

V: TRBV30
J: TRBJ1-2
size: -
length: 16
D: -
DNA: TGTGCCTGGAGTGCCCCTTCCAGCCCCGGAGGATATGGCTACACCTTC
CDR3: CAWSAPSSPGGYGYTF

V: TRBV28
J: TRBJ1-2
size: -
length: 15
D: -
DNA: TGTGCCAGCAGTCCCATGACAGGAACTAACTATGGCTACACCTTC
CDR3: CASSPMTGTNYGYTF

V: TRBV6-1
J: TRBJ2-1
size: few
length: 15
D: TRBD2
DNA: TGTGCCAGCAGGGGTACTAGCGGGGGGTCCGGGAAGCAGTTCTTC
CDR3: CASRGTSGGSGKQFF

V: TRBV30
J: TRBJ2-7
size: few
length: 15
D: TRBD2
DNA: TGTGCCTGGAGTGTTCTGGGAGGGGCCTGGGACGAGCAGTACTTC
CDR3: CAWSVLGGAWDEQYF

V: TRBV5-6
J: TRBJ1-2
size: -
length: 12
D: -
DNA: TGTGCCAGCAGCTTCTACGACTATGGCTACACCTTC
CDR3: CASSFYDYGYTF

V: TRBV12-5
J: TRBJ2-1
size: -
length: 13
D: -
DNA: TGTGCTAGTGGTTTGACCCCTAGTGGTGAGCAGTTCTTC
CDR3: CASGLTPSGEQFF

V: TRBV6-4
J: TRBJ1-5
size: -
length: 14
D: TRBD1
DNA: TGTGCCAGCAGCCCCGGACAGGGACATCAGCCCCAGCATTTT
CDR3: CASSPGQGHQPQHF

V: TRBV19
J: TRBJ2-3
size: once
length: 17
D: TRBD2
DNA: TGTGCCAGTAGTATAGTGAGCCGGGGCAGGGAGGGCGATACGCAGTATTTT
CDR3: CASSIVSRGREGDTQYF